The clone carrying this T cell receptor (beta chain) was recorded many times. TCRdb fed the PCR reads into MiXCR, producing one record per CDR3 protein. The data show about 320,000 distinct CDR3 sequences, 24% seen once. Sorted cells numbering roughly 18,000 to 1,000,000, with 10%, 30% or 50% RNA, yielded the naive CD8 libraries. V lost 2 bases and J 0 bases, leaving 10 bases between the germline ends. Germline V CDR1 and CDR2: SQVTM, ANQGSEA. This CDR3 contains 14 residues. The sample comes from a study of molecular identifiers for immune sequencing clone quantification. The V call is TRBV29-1, the J call TRBJ1-1, with no clear D. The sequenced material came from naive CD8+ T cells from blood, with Jurkat cell RNA spiked in. The subset here: FACS-sorted CD8+CD4-CCR7+CD45RA+ naive T cells. The clonotype was recovered from a human donor in good health. Some libraries in this study had Jurkat cell RNA spiked in. CDR3 amino acids: CSVEKRSLNTEAFF. The CDR3 nucleotides read TGCAGCGTTGAAAAAAGGAGCCTGAACACTGAAGCTTTCTTT.